This TCR beta chain was sequenced for a study of blood T cell repertoires in COVID-19. In the study overall: COVID-19 samples from acute and convalescent phases originated in the United States, Italy and Spain. PBMCs, B-cell-depleted T cells, or T cells provided the cDNA or gDNA that made up the material.

This CDR3 comprises 12 residues. The V and J ends lost 6 bases and 3 bases respectively, with 6 bases between them. Authors' data handling: Amplification of reference gene primers provided the estimated nucleated cell counts. This table comes from immunoSEQ multiplex PCR, and its TCRdb copy is limited to in-frame clones, with some not included. Clonal size and the V and J genes are those of that table, whereas D and trimming came from the DNA. The table records about 190,000 clones, 78% of them present only once. The chain carries TRBV12-3 or TRBV12-4 and TRBJ1-3; a weak D match, TRBD1 (5 bases). What was sequenced was peripheral blood. The receptor's source is a woman of 80 years or more with active or convalescent COVID-19. This CDR3 reads CASSRDGNTIYF. The CDR3, as DNA: TGTGCCAGCAGCAGGGATGGAAACACCATATATTTT.